This T cell receptor (beta chain) emerged from a study of OX40 agonist ivuxolimab in advanced cancers. Study-wide background: It was ivuxolimab, an agonistic anti-OX40 (CD134) antibody, that patients were treated with.

CDR3 length equals 14 residues. Germline CDR1 and CDR2: MNHNS and SASEGT. The junction had 10 bases not matched to a gene; V was cut back by 11 bases and J by 4 bases. Measured with immunoSEQ multiplex PCR; TCRdb has only the in-frame clones, and not every one. Counted here are 85,000 to 130,000 clones, approximately 90% occurring once; the ten biggest clones make up more than 0.25%. Sequences were derived from CD4+ or CD8+ T cells sorted from blood, sampled in a trial of the OX40 agonist ivuxolimab. This receptor was identified in an adult with an advanced solid tumor such as melanoma, head and neck, liver or kidney cancer. The V call is TRBV6-1, the J call TRBJ1-2, with 10 bases identical to TRBD1. The CDR3 is CAAEGTGAPYGYTF. CDR3 coding DNA: TGTGCCGCGGAAGGGACAGGGGCACCCTATGGCTACACCTTC.